This is a list of T cell receptor beta chains from one sample in a study of regulatory T cells in long-lasting Graves disease. A single record per CDR3 protein comes from TCRdb applying MiXCR to the multiplex PCR reads. The sample consists of some 430,000 distinct CDR3 sequences, about 22% of them appearing once. Sequencing was performed on peripheral blood mononuclear cells (PBMCs), taken when the disease was refractory, from a patient treated with antithyroid drugs. The source is a female donor with Graves disease. CDR3s include the opening cysteine and the closing phenylalanine or tryptophan. The order of the fields is clone size, D gene, J gene, V gene, CDR3 protein, CDR3 DNA. D genes are given only for firm matches. Clone size is given for some rows only: seen once, a few or many times, or a class if the clone is expanded.

abundance: few
d_gene: .
j_gene: TRBJ2-7
v_gene: TRBV4-2
CDR3aa: CASSPRELPYEQYF
CDR3nt: TGTGCCAGCAGCCCTCGGGAGTTACCCTACGAGCAGTACTTC

abundance: many
d_gene: .
j_gene: TRBJ2-7
v_gene: TRBV24-1
CDR3aa: CATSDRDKNGAYEQYF
CDR3nt: TGTGCCACCAGTGATCGGGACAAGAATGGAGCCTACGAGCAGTACTTC

abundance: many
d_gene: .
j_gene: TRBJ1-5
v_gene: TRBV28
CDR3aa: CASSLDVPMGNQPQHF
CDR3nt: TGTGCCAGCAGTTTAGACGTTCCCATGGGCAATCAGCCCCAGCATTTT

abundance: .
d_gene: TRBD1
j_gene: TRBJ1-2
v_gene: TRBV4-3
CDR3aa: CASSHTGEGGYTF
CDR3nt: TGCGCCAGCAGCCACACAGGGGAGGGAGGCTACACCTTC

abundance: few
d_gene: TRBD1
j_gene: TRBJ1-5
v_gene: TRBV19
CDR3aa: CASSTFYRDRRTGNQPQHF
CDR3nt: TGTGCCAGTAGTACCTTCTACCGGGACAGGCGAACGGGCAATCAGCCCCAGCATTTT

abundance: many
d_gene: TRBD1
j_gene: TRBJ1-2
v_gene: TRBV25-1
CDR3aa: CASSDGTANYGYTF
CDR3nt: TGTGCCAGCAGTGACGGGACAGCTAACTATGGCTACACCTTC

abundance: .
d_gene: .
j_gene: TRBJ1-5
v_gene: TRBV7-3
CDR3aa: CASRAQGFDNQPQHF
CDR3nt: TGTGCCAGCAGGGCCCAGGGGTTCGACAATCAGCCCCAGCATTTT

abundance: many
d_gene: .
j_gene: TRBJ2-5
v_gene: TRBV20-1
CDR3aa: CSARDGTEIETQYF
CDR3nt: TGCAGTGCTAGAGATGGAACTGAGATAGAGACCCAGTACTTC

abundance: many
d_gene: .
j_gene: TRBJ2-5
v_gene: TRBV19
CDR3aa: CASSIAGGQQETQYF
CDR3nt: TGTGCCAGTAGTATCGCCGGGGGGCAACAAGAGACCCAGTACTTC

abundance: .
d_gene: TRBD2
j_gene: TRBJ2-6
v_gene: TRBV28
CDR3aa: CASSLWRGGSGANVLTF
CDR3nt: TGTGCCAGCAGTTTATGGCGGGGGGGCTCTGGGGCCAACGTCCTGACTTTC

abundance: .
d_gene: TRBD2
j_gene: TRBJ2-7
v_gene: TRBV6-2/TRBV6-3
CDR3aa: CASSYIAGSYEQYF
CDR3nt: TGTGCCAGCAGTTACATAGCGGGATCCTACGAGCAGTACTTC

abundance: many
d_gene: .
j_gene: TRBJ2-7
v_gene: TRBV19
CDR3aa: CASSGKGGYEQYF
CDR3nt: TGTGCCAGTAGTGGAAAGGGGGGCTACGAGCAGTACTTC

abundance: .
d_gene: TRBD2
j_gene: TRBJ2-5
v_gene: TRBV3-1
CDR3aa: CASSQDIGLAGVETQYF
CDR3nt: TGTGCCAGCAGCCAAGATATCGGACTAGCGGGAGTGGAGACCCAGTACTTC

abundance: many
d_gene: .
j_gene: TRBJ1-1
v_gene: TRBV19
CDR3aa: CASIPRVGSTEAFF
CDR3nt: TGTGCCAGTATCCCCCGCGTGGGTTCGACTGAAGCTTTCTTT

abundance: .
d_gene: .
j_gene: TRBJ2-1
v_gene: TRBV4-1
CDR3aa: CASSQPRLVRSYNEQFF
CDR3nt: TGCGCCAGCAGCCAGCCTCGACTAGTGCGCTCCTACAATGAGCAGTTCTTC

abundance: few
d_gene: .
j_gene: TRBJ1-2
v_gene: TRBV20-1
CDR3aa: CSARDFQNYGYTF
CDR3nt: TGCAGTGCTAGAGATTTCCAGAACTATGGCTACACCTTC

abundance: .
d_gene: TRBD2
j_gene: TRBJ2-3
v_gene: TRBV6-1
CDR3aa: CASRTTSGRATSTDTQYF
CDR3nt: TGTGCCAGCAGAACGACTAGCGGGAGGGCCACTAGCACAGATACGCAGTATTTT

abundance: .
d_gene: TRBD2
j_gene: TRBJ2-1
v_gene: TRBV2
CDR3aa: CASSDWTSDYNEQFF
CDR3nt: TGTGCCAGCAGTGACTGGACTAGCGACTACAATGAGCAGTTCTTC

abundance: many
d_gene: .
j_gene: TRBJ2-2
v_gene: TRBV28
CDR3aa: CASSFEGANTGELFF
CDR3nt: TGTGCCAGCAGTTTTGAGGGGGCGAACACCGGGGAGCTGTTTTTT

abundance: many
d_gene: .
j_gene: TRBJ2-7
v_gene: TRBV29-1
CDR3aa: CSHTSSSGGGEQYF
CDR3nt: TGCAGTCACACCTCCTCCTCAGGCGGCGGGGAGCAGTACTTC

abundance: few
d_gene: TRBD1
j_gene: TRBJ1-2
v_gene: TRBV11-2
CDR3aa: CASSLKQGNYGYTF
CDR3nt: TGTGCCAGCAGCTTAAAACAGGGGAACTATGGCTACACCTTC

abundance: many
d_gene: .
j_gene: TRBJ1-2
v_gene: TRBV11-2
CDR3aa: CASSSSGIYGYTF
CDR3nt: TGTGCCAGCAGTTCCTCTGGAATCTATGGCTACACCTTC

abundance: .
d_gene: .
j_gene: TRBJ2-7
v_gene: TRBV19
CDR3aa: CASSIDPTSYEQYF
CDR3nt: TGTGCCAGTAGTATAGATCCCACCTCCTACGAGCAGTACTTC

abundance: many
d_gene: .
j_gene: TRBJ1-2
v_gene: TRBV28
CDR3aa: CASSFRDNYGYTF
CDR3nt: TGTGCCAGCAGTTTCCGGGACAACTATGGCTACACCTTC

abundance: many
d_gene: TRBD1
j_gene: TRBJ1-1
v_gene: TRBV27
CDR3aa: CASSLVRGSTEAFF
CDR3nt: TGTGCCAGCAGTTTGGTCAGGGGGAGTACTGAAGCTTTCTTT

abundance: many
d_gene: .
j_gene: TRBJ1-2
v_gene: TRBV2
CDR3aa: CASIPGHANYGYTF
CDR3nt: TGTGCCAGCATACCAGGACACGCTAACTATGGCTACACCTTC

abundance: many
d_gene: TRBD1
j_gene: TRBJ1-5
v_gene: TRBV28
CDR3aa: CASSLRGAGGGQPQHF
CDR3nt: TGTGCCAGCAGTTTACGTGGGGCAGGGGGCGGCCAGCCCCAGCATTTT

abundance: .
d_gene: TRBD2
j_gene: TRBJ2-7
v_gene: TRBV3-1
CDR3aa: CASSQVGRLNEQYF
CDR3nt: TGTGCCAGCAGCCAAGTCGGGAGGCTCAACGAGCAGTACTTC

abundance: many
d_gene: .
j_gene: TRBJ2-7
v_gene: TRBV12-3/TRBV12-4
CDR3aa: CASSLPSEDEQYF
CDR3nt: TGTGCCAGCAGTTTGCCTAGCGAGGACGAGCAGTACTTC

abundance: few
d_gene: .
j_gene: TRBJ1-3
v_gene: TRBV4-2
CDR3aa: CASSQDGNTIYF
CDR3nt: TGTGCCAGCAGCCAAGATGGAAACACCATATATTTT

abundance: .
d_gene: .
j_gene: TRBJ1-1
v_gene: TRBV7-9
CDR3aa: CASSIREMNTEAFF
CDR3nt: TGTGCCAGCAGCATCAGGGAAATGAACACTGAAGCTTTCTTT

abundance: many
d_gene: TRBD1
j_gene: TRBJ1-1
v_gene: TRBV27
CDR3aa: CASSPTPEQGKDTEAFF
CDR3nt: TGTGCCAGCAGTCCCACCCCCGAACAGGGGAAGGACACTGAAGCTTTCTTT

abundance: .
d_gene: TRBD2
j_gene: TRBJ2-1
v_gene: TRBV5-1
CDR3aa: CASSFPPPGTSGRGYNEQFF
CDR3nt: TGCGCCAGCAGCTTCCCCCCCCCCGGGACTAGCGGGAGAGGCTACAATGAGCAGTTCTTC

abundance: many
d_gene: .
j_gene: TRBJ2-5
v_gene: TRBV7-9
CDR3aa: CASSSDSETQYF
CDR3nt: TGTGCCAGCAGCTCCGACTCAGAGACCCAGTACTTC

abundance: many
d_gene: .
j_gene: TRBJ1-1
v_gene: TRBV6-1
CDR3aa: CASSQLAGGTEAFF
CDR3nt: TGTGCCAGCAGTCAGCTAGCGGGGGGTACTGAAGCTTTCTTT

abundance: .
d_gene: .
j_gene: TRBJ2-6
v_gene: TRBV9
CDR3aa: CASSVDVRHSPGANVLTF
CDR3nt: TGTGCCAGCAGCGTAGATGTCCGTCATAGCCCTGGGGCCAACGTCCTGACTTTC

abundance: few
d_gene: .
j_gene: TRBJ2-3
v_gene: TRBV13
CDR3aa: CASSLLATDTQYF
CDR3nt: TGTGCCAGCAGCTTACTAGCCACAGATACGCAGTATTTT

abundance: .
d_gene: .
j_gene: TRBJ1-2
v_gene: TRBV12-3/TRBV12-4
CDR3aa: CASSPPRTDSNYGYTF
CDR3nt: TGTGCCAGCTCACCACCCCGGACAGACTCTAACTATGGCTACACCTTC

abundance: many
d_gene: .
j_gene: TRBJ2-5
v_gene: TRBV30
CDR3aa: CAWSNGGPETQYF
CDR3nt: TGTGCCTGGAGTAATGGGGGGCCAGAGACCCAGTACTTC

abundance: few
d_gene: .
j_gene: TRBJ1-2
v_gene: TRBV15
CDR3aa: CATSSRDGNYGYTF
CDR3nt: TGTGCCACCAGCAGCCGGGACGGCAACTATGGCTACACCTTC

abundance: .
d_gene: TRBD1
j_gene: TRBJ2-7
v_gene: TRBV6-2/TRBV6-3
CDR3aa: CASRLTGPHEQYF
CDR3nt: TGTGCCAGCAGGTTGACAGGGCCCCACGAGCAGTACTTC

abundance: many
d_gene: .
j_gene: TRBJ2-5
v_gene: TRBV29-1
CDR3aa: CSLSRMIGETQYF
CDR3nt: TGCAGCCTAAGTAGGATGATTGGGGAGACCCAGTACTTC

abundance: .
d_gene: .
j_gene: TRBJ2-7
v_gene: TRBV20-1
CDR3aa: CSALRGHEQYF
CDR3nt: TGCAGTGCTTTAAGGGGCCACGAGCAGTACTTC

abundance: .
d_gene: TRBD2
j_gene: TRBJ2-5
v_gene: TRBV6-1
CDR3aa: CASSGWTSGGETQYF
CDR3nt: TGTGCCAGCAGTGGTTGGACTAGCGGGGGGGAGACCCAGTACTTC

abundance: many
d_gene: .
j_gene: TRBJ2-5
v_gene: TRBV5-6
CDR3aa: CASSSGLEQETQYF
CDR3nt: TGTGCCAGCAGCTCGGGACTTGAACAAGAGACCCAGTACTTC